This T cell receptor beta chain was observed in a study of radiation and T cells in renal cell carcinoma. Looking at the study overall: Nephrectomy followed 15 Gy stereotactic body radiation by 4 weeks. General study points: From baseline, blood top tumor clonotypes peaked at 2 weeks post-radiation. Pretreatment tumor biopsies were lacking, so baseline clonotypes are unknown.

V was shortened by 5 bases and J by 6 bases, with 14 bases between the two germline ends. Per the germline V gene, CDR1 is SGHTA and CDR2 is FQGNSA. CDR3 length equals 13 residues. Time point described: blood 2 weeks post-SBRT. Regarding treatment: 15 Gy SBRT to primary tumor, nephrectomy 4 weeks later. Radiation-treated patients gave blood at baseline, week 2 and week 4. TCRdb keeps only in-frame clones here, not all; method: immunoSEQ multiplex PCR. The table has some 80,000 clones, around 86% seen once. In the case of this clone: Its target is not known.

The TCR comes from a woman between 45 and 65 years old with renal cell carcinoma. V and J are TRBV7-2 and TRBJ2-7; D perhaps matches TRBD1 (6 bases). Source: blood, taken from a patient whose treatment included radiotherapy and nephrectomy. CDR3 in DNA: TGTGCCAGCAGCCAGCTTACAGGGATCGAGCAGTACTTC. It encodes CASSQLTGIEQYF.